This T cell receptor beta chain was recorded in a study of PD-1 blockade in mismatch repair-deficient tumors. Findings and caveats of the study: Rapid post-treatment expansion, then contraction, generally preceding radiologic response, marked tumor-resident clones.

TCR sequencing covered three patients who responded to pembrolizumab. CDR3 length: 16 amino acids. The germline gives CDR1 SEHNR, CDR2 FQNEAQ (reference sequence). Between the trimmed V and J ends, which lost 6 bases and 6 bases, there was a span of 20 bases. Method: immunoSEQ multiplex PCR; TCRdb's copy keeps in-frame clones and lacks some. The sample shows 56,000 or so clones, roughly 80% of them seen only once. Note on this clone: Its antigen is as yet unknown.

The chain uses TRBV7-9 and TRBJ2-2; possible D gene TRBD2, 6 bases. The material was peripheral blood, obtained 4 weeks after starting pembrolizumab. This receptor was obtained from an adult with mismatch repair-deficient cancer. As DNA, the CDR3 is TGTGCCAGCAGGAGACCTCGGACGGGAGAGGCCGGGGAGCTGTTTTTT. Its protein product is CASRRPRTGEAGELFF.